The sequence of this TCR beta chain was determined in a study of beta chain features in type 1 diabetes. Comments on this clone: Antigen unknown.

Germline V gene data show CDR1 as MGHRA and CDR2 as YSYEKL. The CDR3 is 17 residues long. The V end lost 1 base, the J end lost 10 bases, and 20 bases lay between the germline ends. TCRB transcripts that were expressed got sequenced, as all of the isolated RNA had been reverse transcribed. Data came from immunoSEQ multiplex PCR; TCRdb stores just in-frame clones and leaves some out. The data contain about 320,000 clones, 12% to 15% of them seen just once; the ten biggest clones take up 5.5% to 7.5%. Study-wide findings and caveats: It was among patients, rather than healthy donors, that naive, central memory and Treg TCRB repertoires appeared more similar. cDNA-based reads could over-represent cells with high TCR expression.

It was via CD45RO/CCR7/CD25/CD127/CD95/CD27 that CD4+ naive, central memory, regulatory and stem cell-like memory cells were sorted. Once sorted, every population was more than 95% pure. Specimen: central memory CD4+ T cells from blood. The chain uses TRBV4-1 and TRBJ1-6; TRBD1 is a possible D gene (5 bases). This TCR came from a man aged 30 to 45 in good health. In DNA form, the CDR3 reads TGCGCCAGCAGCCAAGCCGGACTCAGGGAATACCGCTCACCCCTCCACTTT. It is translated as CASSQAGLREYRSPLHF.